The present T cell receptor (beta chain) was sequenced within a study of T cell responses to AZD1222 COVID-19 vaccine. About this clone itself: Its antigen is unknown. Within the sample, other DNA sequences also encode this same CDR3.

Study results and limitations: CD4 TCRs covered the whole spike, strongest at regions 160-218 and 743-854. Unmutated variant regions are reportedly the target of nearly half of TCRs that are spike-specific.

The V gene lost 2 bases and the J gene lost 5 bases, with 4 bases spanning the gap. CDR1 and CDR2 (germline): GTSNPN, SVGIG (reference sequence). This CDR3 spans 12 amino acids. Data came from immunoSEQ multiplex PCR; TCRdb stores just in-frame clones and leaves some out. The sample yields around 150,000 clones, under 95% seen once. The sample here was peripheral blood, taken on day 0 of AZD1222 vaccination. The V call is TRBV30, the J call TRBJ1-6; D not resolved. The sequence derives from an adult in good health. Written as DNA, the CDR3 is TGTGCCTGGAGTAGGGATAATTCACCCCTCCACTTT. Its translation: CAWSRDNSPLHF.